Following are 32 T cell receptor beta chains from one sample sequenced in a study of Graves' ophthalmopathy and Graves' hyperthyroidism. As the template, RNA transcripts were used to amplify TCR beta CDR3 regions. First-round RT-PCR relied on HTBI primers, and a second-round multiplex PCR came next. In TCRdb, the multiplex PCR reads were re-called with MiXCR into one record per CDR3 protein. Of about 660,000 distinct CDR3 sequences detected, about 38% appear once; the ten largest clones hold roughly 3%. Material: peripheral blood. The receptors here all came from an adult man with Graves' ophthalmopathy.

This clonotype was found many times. CDR3 region: CASAPRQGYPLGVYGYTF. The CDR3 DNA reads as TGTGCCAGCGCACCCCGACAGGGCTACCCTCTAGGGGTTTATGGCTACACCTTC. The chain uses TRBV7-9 and TRBJ1-2; the match to TRBD1 covers 7 bases. The CDR3 spans 18 residues. Germline V gene data show CDR1 as SEHNR and CDR2 as FQNEAQ (reference sequence). J lost 5 bases, V lost 8 bases, and 23 bases had no gene match.

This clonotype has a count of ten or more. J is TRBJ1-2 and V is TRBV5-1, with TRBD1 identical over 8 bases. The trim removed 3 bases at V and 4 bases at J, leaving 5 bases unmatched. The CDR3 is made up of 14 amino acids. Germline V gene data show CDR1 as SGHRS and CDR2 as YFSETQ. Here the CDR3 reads CASSSDRAIYGYTF. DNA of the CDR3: TGCGCCAGCAGCTCGGACAGGGCGATCTATGGCTACACCTTC.

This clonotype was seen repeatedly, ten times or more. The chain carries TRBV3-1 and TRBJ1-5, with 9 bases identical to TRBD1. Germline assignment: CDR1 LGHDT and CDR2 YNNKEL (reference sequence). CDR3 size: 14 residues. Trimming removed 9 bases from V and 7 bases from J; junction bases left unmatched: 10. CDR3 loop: CASTMGQGDQPQHF. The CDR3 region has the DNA TGTGCCAGTACTATGGGACAGGGTGACCAGCCCCAGCATTTT. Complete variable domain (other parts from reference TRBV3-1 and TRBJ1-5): DTAVSQTPKYLVTQMGNDKSIKCEQNLGHDTMYWYKQDSKKFLKIMFSYNNKELIINETVPNRFSPKSPDKAHLNLHINSLELGDSAVYFCASTMGQGDQPQHFGDGTRLSIL.

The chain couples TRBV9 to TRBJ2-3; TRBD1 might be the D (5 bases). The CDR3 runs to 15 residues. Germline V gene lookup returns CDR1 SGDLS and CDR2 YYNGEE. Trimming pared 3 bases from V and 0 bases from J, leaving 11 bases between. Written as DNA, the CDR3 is TGTGCCAGCAGCGGGACAAGTTCTAGCACAGATACGCAGTATTTT. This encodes CASSGTSSSTDTQYF. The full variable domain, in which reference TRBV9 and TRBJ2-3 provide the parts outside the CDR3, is DSGVTQTPKHLITATGQRVTLRCSPRSGDLSVYWYQQSLDQGLQFLIQYYNGEERAKGNILERFSAQQFPDLHSELNLSSLELGDSALYFCASSGTSSSTDTQYFGPGTRLTVL.

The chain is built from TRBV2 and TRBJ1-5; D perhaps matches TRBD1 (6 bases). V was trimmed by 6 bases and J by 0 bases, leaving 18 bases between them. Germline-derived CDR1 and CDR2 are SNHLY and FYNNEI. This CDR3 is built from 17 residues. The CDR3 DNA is TGTGCCAGCAGCAAAAACGGGGGCCGATTTAGCAATCAGCCCCAGCATTTT. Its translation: CASSKNGGRFSNQPQHF.

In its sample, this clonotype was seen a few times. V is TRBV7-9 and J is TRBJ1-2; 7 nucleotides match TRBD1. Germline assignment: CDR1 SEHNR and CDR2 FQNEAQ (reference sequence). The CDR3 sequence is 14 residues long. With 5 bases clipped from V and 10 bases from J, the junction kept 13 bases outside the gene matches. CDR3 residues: CASSPLAGQKFYTF. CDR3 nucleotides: TGTGCCAGCAGCCCCCTGGCGGGACAGAAGTTCTACACCTTC.

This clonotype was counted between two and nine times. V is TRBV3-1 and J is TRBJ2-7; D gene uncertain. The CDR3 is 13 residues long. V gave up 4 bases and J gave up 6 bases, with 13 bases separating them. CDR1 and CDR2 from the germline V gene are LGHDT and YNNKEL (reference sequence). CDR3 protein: CASSPGPGSEQYF. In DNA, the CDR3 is TGTGCCAGCAGCCCAGGTCCGGGCTCCGAGCAGTACTTC.

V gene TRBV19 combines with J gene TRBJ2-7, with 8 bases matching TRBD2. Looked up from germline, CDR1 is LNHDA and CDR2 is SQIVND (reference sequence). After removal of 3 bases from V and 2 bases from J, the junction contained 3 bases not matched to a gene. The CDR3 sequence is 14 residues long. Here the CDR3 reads CASSISGGTYEQYF. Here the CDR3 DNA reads TGTGCCAGTAGTATCAGCGGGGGCACCTACGAGCAGTACTTC.

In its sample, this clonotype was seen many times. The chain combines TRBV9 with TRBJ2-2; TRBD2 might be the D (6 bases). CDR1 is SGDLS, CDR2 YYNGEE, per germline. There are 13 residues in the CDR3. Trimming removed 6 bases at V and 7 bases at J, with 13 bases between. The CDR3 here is CASTAWGDGELFF. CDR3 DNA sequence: TGTGCCAGCACGGCCTGGGGGGACGGGGAGCTGTTTTTT.

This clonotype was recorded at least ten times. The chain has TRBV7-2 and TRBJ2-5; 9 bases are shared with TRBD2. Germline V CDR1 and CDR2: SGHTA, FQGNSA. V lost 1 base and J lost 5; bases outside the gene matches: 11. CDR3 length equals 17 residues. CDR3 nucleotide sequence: TGTGCCAGCAGCTTAGTTACAGCGGGGGGCTCGGGGGAGACCCAGTACTTC. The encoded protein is CASSLVTAGGSGETQYF.

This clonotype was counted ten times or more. CDR3 DNA sequence: TGCAGTGCTAGAGTGGGCAGAAACTATGGCTACACCTTC. This gives the protein CSARVGRNYGYTF. The chain links TRBV20-1 to TRBJ1-2; D gene unclear. The V gene's germline CDR1 is DFQATT and CDR2 SNEGSKA (reference sequence). CDR3 size: 13 residues. Trimming cost V 1 base and J 2 bases, with 8 bases left between them.

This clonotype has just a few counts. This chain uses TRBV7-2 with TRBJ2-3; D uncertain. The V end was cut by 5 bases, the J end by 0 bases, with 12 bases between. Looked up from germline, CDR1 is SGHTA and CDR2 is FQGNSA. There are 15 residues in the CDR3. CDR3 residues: CASSQRSRSTDTQYF. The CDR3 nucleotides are TGTGCCAGCAGCCAACGGAGCCGTAGCACAGATACGCAGTATTTT.

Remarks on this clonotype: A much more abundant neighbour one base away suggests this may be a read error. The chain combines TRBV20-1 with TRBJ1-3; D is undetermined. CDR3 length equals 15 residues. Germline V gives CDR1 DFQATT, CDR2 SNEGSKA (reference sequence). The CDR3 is CSARDGRETGDTIYF. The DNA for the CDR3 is TGCAGTGCTAGAGATGGTCGGGAGACTGGAGACACCATATATTTT.

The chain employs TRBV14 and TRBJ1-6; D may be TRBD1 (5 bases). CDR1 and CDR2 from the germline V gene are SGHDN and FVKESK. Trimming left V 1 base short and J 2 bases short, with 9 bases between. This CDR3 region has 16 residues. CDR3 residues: CASSQVTATYNSPLHF. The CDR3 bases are TGTGCCAGCAGCCAAGTGACAGCCACCTATAATTCACCCCTCCACTTT.

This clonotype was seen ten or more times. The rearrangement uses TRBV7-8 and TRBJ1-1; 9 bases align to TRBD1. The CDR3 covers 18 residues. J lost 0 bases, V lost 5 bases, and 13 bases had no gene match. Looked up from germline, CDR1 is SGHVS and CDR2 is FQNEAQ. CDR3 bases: TGTGCCAGCAGCCAAAAAACGGGACAGGGCCGCCTGAACACTGAAGCTTTCTTT. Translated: CASSQKTGQGRLNTEAFF.

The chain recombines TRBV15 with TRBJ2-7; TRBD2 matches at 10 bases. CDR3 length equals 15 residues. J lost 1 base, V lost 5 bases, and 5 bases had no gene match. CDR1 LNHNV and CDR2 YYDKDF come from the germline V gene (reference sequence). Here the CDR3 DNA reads TGTGCCACCAGCGATGGACTAGCGGAGTCCTACGAGCAGTACTTC. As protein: CATSDGLAESYEQYF.

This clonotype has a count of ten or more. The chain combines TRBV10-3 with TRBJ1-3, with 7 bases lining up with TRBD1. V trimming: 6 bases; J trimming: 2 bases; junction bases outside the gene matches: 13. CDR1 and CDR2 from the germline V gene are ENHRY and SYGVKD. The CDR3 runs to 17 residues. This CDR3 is CAIRDTGGQVAGNTIYF. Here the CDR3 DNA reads TGTGCCATCAGGGACACGGGTGGACAGGTGGCTGGAAACACCATATATTTT.

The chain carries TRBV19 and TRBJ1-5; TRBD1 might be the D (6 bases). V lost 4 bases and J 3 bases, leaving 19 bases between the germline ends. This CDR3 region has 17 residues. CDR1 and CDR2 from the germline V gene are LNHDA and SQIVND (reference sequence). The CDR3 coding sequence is TGTGCCAGTAGTACCCCACGGGGACAAAGGAACAATCAGCCCCAGCATTTT. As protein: CASSTPRGQRNNQPQHF.

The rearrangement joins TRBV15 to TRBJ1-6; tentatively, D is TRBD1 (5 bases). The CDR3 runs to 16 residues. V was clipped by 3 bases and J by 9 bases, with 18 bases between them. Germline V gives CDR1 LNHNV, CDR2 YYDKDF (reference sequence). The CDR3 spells CATSSQDGGDGSPLHF. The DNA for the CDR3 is TGTGCCACCAGCAGCCAAGATGGGGGGGATGGTTCACCCCTCCACTTT.

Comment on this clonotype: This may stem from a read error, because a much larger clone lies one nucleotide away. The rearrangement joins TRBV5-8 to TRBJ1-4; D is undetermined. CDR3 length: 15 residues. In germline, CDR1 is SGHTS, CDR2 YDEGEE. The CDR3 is CANTPNGPEGEKLFF. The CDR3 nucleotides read TGCGCCAACACCCCGAATGGGCCGGAAGGCGAAAAACTGTTTTTT.

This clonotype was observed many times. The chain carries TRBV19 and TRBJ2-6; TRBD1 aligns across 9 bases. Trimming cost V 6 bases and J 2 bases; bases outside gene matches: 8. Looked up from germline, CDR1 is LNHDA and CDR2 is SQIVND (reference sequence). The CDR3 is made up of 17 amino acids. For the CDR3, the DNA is TGTGCCAGTAGGTCCGGGACAGGGAGAGCTGGGGCCAACGTCCTGACTTTC. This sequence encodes CASRSGTGRAGANVLTF.

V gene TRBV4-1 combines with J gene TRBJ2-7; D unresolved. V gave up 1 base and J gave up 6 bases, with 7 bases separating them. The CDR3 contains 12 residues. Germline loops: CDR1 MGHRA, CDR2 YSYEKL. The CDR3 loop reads CASSQANSEQYF. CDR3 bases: TGCGCCAGCAGCCAAGCTAACAGCGAGCAGTACTTC.

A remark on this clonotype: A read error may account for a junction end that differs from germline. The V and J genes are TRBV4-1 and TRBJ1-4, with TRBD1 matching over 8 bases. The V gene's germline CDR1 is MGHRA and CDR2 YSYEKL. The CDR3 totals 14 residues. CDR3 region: CASSDRGREERLFF. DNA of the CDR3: TGCGCCAGCAGCGACAGGGGAAGGGAGGAAAGACTGTTTTTT.

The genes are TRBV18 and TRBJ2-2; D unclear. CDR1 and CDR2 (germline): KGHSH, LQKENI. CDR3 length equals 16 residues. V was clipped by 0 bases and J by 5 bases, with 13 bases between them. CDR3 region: CASSPPSGRSTGELFF. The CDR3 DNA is TGTGCCAGCTCACCACCATCAGGAAGGAGTACCGGGGAGCTGTTTTTT.

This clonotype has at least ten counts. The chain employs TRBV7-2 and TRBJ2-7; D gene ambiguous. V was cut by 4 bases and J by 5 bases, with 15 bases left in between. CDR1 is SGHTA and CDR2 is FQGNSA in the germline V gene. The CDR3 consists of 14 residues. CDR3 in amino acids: CASSYGLGFDEQYF. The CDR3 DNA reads TGTGCCAGCAGCTACGGTCTCGGGTTCGACGAGCAGTACTTC.

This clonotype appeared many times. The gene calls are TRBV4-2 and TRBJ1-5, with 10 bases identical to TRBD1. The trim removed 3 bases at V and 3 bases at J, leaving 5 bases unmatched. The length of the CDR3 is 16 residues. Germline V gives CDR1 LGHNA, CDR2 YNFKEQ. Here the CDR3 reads CASSQGQGPDNQPQHF. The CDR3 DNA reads TGTGCCAGCAGCCAGGGACAGGGGCCAGACAATCAGCCCCAGCATTTT.

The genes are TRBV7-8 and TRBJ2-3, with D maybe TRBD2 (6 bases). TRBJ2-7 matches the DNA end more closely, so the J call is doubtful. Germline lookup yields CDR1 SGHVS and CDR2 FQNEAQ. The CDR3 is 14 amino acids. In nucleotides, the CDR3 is TGTGCCAGCAGCTTAAGTACTAGCACAGATACGCAGTACTTC. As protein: CASSLSTSTDTQYF.

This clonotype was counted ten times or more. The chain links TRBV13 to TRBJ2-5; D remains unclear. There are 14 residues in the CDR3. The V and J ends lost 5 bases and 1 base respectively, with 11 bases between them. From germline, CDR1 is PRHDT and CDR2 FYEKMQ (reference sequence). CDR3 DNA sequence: TGTGCCAGCAGCCATCGTGGGCCCCAAGAGACCCAGTACTTC. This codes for CASSHRGPQETQYF.

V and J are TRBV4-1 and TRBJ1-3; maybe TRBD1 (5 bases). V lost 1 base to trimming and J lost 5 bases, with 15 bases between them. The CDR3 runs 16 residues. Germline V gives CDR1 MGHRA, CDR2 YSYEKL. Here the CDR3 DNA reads TGCGCCAGCAGCCAAGGGAGGTTGGGGGGAAGAAACACCATATATTTT. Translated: CASSQGRLGGRNTIYF.

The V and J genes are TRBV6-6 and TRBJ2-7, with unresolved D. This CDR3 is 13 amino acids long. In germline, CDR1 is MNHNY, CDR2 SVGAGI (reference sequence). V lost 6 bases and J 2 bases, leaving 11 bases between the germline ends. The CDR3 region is CASSNGRTYEQYF. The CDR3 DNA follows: TGTGCCAGCAGCAACGGACGGACCTACGAGCAGTACTTC.

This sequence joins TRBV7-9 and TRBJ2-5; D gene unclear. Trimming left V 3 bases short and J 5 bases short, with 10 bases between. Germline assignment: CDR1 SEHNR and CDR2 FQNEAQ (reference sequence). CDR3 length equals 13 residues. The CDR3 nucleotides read TGTGCCAGCAGCTTCCCGATAGGGGAGACCCAGTACTTC. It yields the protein CASSFPIGETQYF. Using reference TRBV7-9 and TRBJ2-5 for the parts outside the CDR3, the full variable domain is DTGVSQNPRHKITKRGQNVTFRCDPISEHNRLYWYRQTLGQGPEFLTYFQNEAQLEKSRLLSDRFSAERPKGSFSTLEIQRTEQGDSAMYLCASSFPIGETQYFGPGTRLLVL.

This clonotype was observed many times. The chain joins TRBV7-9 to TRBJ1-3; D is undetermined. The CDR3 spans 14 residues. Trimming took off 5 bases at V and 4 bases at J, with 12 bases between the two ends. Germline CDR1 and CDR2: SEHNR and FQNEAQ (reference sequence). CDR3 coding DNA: TGTGCCAGCAGCACCACCTTCTCCGGAAACACCATATATTTT. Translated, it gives CASSTTFSGNTIYF.